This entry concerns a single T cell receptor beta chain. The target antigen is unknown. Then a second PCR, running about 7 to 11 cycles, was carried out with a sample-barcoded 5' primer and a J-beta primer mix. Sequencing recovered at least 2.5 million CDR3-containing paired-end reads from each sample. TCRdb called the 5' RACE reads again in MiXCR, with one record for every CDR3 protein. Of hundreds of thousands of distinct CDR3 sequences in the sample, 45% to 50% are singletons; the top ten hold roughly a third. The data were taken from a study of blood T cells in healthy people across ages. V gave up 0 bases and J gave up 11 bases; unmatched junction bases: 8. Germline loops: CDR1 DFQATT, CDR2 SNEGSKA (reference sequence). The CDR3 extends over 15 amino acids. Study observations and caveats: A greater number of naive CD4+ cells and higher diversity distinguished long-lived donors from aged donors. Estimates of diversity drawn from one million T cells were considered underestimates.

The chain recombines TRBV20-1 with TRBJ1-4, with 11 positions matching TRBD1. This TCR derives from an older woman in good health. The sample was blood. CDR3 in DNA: TGCAGTGCTAGAGATCTCTGGACAGGGGGCGGGAAACTGTTTTTT. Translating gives CSARDLWTGGGKLFF.